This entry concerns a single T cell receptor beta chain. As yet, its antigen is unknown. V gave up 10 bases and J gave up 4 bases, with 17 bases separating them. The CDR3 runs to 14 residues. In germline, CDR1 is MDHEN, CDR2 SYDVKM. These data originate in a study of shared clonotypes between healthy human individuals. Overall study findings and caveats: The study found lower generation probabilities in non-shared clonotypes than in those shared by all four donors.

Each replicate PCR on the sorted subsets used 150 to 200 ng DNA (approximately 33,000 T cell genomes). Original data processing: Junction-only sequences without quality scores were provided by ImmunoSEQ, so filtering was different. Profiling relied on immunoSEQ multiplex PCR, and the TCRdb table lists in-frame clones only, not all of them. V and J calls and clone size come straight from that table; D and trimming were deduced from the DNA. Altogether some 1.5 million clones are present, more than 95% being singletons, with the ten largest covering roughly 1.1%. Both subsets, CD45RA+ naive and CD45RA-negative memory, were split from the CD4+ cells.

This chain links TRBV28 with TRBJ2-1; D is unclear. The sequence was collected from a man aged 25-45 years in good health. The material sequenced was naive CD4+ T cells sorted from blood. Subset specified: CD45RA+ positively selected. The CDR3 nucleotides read TGTGCCACCCAAGGTTTATTTCAGTACAATGAGCAGTTCTTC. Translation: CATQGLFQYNEQFF.